This T cell receptor (beta chain) was sequenced for a study of beta chain features in type 1 diabetes. Isolated RNA was reverse transcribed in full, so expressed TCRB transcripts were sequenced. Profiled with immunoSEQ multiplex PCR; TCRdb holds only in-frame clones, not every one. This sample has about 370,000 clones; over 12% occur once, and the top ten carry 0.019%. This clone was detected only a few times. Trimming took 0 bases from V and 0 from J, leaving 9 bases between them. The germline V gene has CDR1 MGHRA and CDR2 YSYEKL. The CDR3 is made up of 15 amino acids. The chain recombines TRBV4-1 with TRBJ2-7, with D tentatively TRBD1 (5 bases). Sequencing input: naive CD4+ T cells from blood. The receptor was isolated from a woman in her late teens or twenties in good health. CDR3 region: CASSQDRQLSYEQYF. In nucleotides, the CDR3 is TGCGCCAGCAGCCAAGATCGACAGCTCTCCTACGAGCAGTACTTC.